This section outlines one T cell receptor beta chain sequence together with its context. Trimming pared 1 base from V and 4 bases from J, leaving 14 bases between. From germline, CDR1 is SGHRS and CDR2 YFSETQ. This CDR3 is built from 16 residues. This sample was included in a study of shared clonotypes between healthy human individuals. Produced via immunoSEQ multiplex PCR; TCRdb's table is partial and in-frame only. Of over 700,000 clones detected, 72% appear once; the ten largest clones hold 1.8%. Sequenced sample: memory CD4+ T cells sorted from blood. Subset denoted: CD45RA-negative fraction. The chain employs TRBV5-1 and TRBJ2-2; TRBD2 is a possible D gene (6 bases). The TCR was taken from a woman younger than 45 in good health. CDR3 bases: TGCGCCAGCAGCTTGAGGGCTAGCGAAAGCACCGGGGAGCTGTTTTTT. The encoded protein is CASSLRASESTGELFF.